Listed here is a single T cell receptor beta chain. The data were obtained in a study of Tregs in tolerant kidney transplant recipients. Recipients received nonmyeloablative bone marrow transplants from related graft donors, with transient mixed chimerism. Per germline, CDR1 DFQATT and CDR2 SNEGSKA (reference sequence). V gave up 4 bases and J gave up 4 bases, with 5 bases separating them. The CDR3 has 11 amino acids. Method: immunoSEQ multiplex PCR; TCRdb's copy keeps in-frame clones and lacks some. The data show tens of thousands of clones, roughly 93% seen once. The chain links TRBV20-1 to TRBJ1-5, with TRBD1 as a possible D gene (5 bases). This TCR came from a human patient who received a combined kidney and bone marrow transplant. The graft donor may account for some of the T cells. The sequenced sample was CD4+ T cells from blood (PBMCs), obtained 12 months after the transplant. In nucleotides, the CDR3 is TGCAGTGCTACAGGGAATCAGCCCCAGCATTTT. Residues: CSATGNQPQHF.